This T cell receptor (beta chain) originates from a study of T cell repertoires in cytomegalovirus infection. The overall study: Through public TCR beta signatures, both CMV infection and matching HLA type were indicated.

This clonotype was seen repeatedly, ten times or more. The target antigen is unknown. Study findings and constraints: There were HLA-C-restricted CMV-specific TCR beta clonotypes dominating the ex vivo response. Totalled public TCR beta family frequency picked out people who carried CMV plus the relevant HLA.

TCRdb processed the reads anew with MiXCR; each CDR3 protein has one entry. The data hold a few hundred thousand distinct CDR3 sequences, with 15% to 20% observed a single time. The sample consisted of PBMCs. This sequence originates from a human donor in good health (CMV status not recorded). Some clones in this sample may be carry-over from other donors' samples.

The CDR3 DNA is TGTGCCAGCAGTTTGATGGGAGCGACAGTCAATGAGCAGTTCTTC. It translates to CASSLMGATVNEQFF. The chain is built from TRBV12-3 or TRBV12-4 and TRBJ2-1; tentatively, D is TRBD1 or TRBD2 (5 bases each). The CDR3 covers 15 residues. V lost 3 bases and J 6 bases, leaving 15 bases between the germline ends.